What follows describes a single T cell receptor beta chain. The sample is drawn from a study of OX40 agonist ivuxolimab in advanced cancers. The germline V gene has CDR1 LGHNA and CDR2 YNFKEQ. CDR3 length: 14 residues. V lost 0 bases and J lost 3, with 7 bases in between. Libraries were prepared by immunoSEQ multiplex PCR; TCRdb keeps only in-frame clonotypes and omits some of them. This table has about 76,000 clones, about 85% appearing once. The material sequenced was CD4+ or CD8+ T cells sorted from blood, taken in a trial of the OX40 agonist ivuxolimab. The TCR comes from an adult with an advanced solid tumor such as melanoma, head and neck, liver or kidney cancer. The chain links TRBV4-2 to TRBJ2-3; no definite D call. CDR3 region: CASSQEVLTDTQYF. CDR3 DNA: TGTGCCAGCAGCCAAGAGGTCTTGACAGATACGCAGTATTTT.